This TCR beta chain comes out of a study of cytomegalovirus exposure and HLA in healthy donors. PCR used 60 Vbeta primers and 13 Jbeta primers. The assay was immunoSEQ multiplex PCR, and TCRdb's table has in-frame clones only and misses some. The sample lists 220,000 or so clones, roughly four fifths seen once, with 2.7% in the top ten. Per germline, CDR1 SGHTA and CDR2 FQGNSA. The length of the CDR3 is 16 residues. V shed 5 bases and J 2 bases; nucleotides not matched to a gene: 10. The genes are TRBV7-2 and TRBJ2-3, with 7 bases fitting TRBD2. The sample taken for sequencing was PBMCs. The sequence was collected from a woman aged 40 to 50 in good health and CMV-seronegative. The DNA of the CDR3 is TGTGCCAGCAGCATCAACCTAGCGGAGTACACAGATACGCAGTATTTT. Translating gives CASSINLAEYTDTQYF.